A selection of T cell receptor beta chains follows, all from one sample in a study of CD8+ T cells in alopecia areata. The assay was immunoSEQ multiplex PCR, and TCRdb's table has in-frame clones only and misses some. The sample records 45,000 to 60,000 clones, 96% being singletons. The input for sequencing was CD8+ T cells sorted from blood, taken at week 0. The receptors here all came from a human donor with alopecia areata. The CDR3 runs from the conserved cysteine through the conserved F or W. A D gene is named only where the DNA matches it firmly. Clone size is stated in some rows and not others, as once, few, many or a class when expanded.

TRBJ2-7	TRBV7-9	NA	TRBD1	TGTGCCAGCAGCGGGGACAGCTCCTACGAGCAGTACTTC	CASSGDSSYEQYF
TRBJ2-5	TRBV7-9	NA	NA	TGTGCCAGCGAAATGGGGCTACAAGAGACCCAGTACTTC	CASEMGLQETQYF
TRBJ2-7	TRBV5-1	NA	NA	TGCGCCAGCCCCCCTCGGCGCGACGACTACGAGCAGTACTTC	CASPPRRDDYEQYF
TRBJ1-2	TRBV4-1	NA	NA	TGCGCCAGCAGCCACCGGGACACTCCTGAGTTGGGCTATGGCTACACCTTC	CASSHRDTPELGYGYTF
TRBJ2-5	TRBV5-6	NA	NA	TGTGCCAGCAGCTTGGGCAGCCAAGAGACCCAGTACTTC	CASSLGSQETQYF
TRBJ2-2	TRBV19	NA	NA	TGTGCCAGTCAAACTAGAACCGGGGAGCTGTTTTTT	CASQTRTGELFF
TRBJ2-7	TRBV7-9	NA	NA	TGTGCCAGCAGCACCCCAGAGTCCTACGAGCAGTACTTC	CASSTPESYEQYF
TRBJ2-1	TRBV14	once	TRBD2	TGTGCCAGCAGCCCACTAGCGGGGGGGCCGCATGAGCAGTTCTTC	CASSPLAGGPHEQFF
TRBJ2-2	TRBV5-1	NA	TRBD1	TGCGCCAGCAGCGACCTACCCGGACAGGGGAACACCGGGGAGCTGTTTTTT	CASSDLPGQGNTGELFF
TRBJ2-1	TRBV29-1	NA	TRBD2	TGCAGCGTTGAATTTGCGGGGGGTCACTACAATGAGCAGTTCTTC	CSVEFAGGHYNEQFF
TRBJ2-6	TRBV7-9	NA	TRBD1	TGTGCCAGCGGAATCACAGGGGGTATCAGCTCTGGGGCCAACGTCCTGACTTTC	CASGITGGISSGANVLTF
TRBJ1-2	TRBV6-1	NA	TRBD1	TGTGCCAGCAGTGACGTACAGGGGTGGTCGTCCTATGGCTACACCTTC	CASSDVQGWSSYGYTF
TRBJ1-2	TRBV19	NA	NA	TGTGCCAGTAGTCCGGGACGCGGGTATGGCTACACCTTC	CASSPGRGYGYTF
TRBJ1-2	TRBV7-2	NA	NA	TGTGCCAGCAGCATCAGCAAGGGGTATGGCTACACCTTC	CASSISKGYGYTF
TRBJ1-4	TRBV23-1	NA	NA	TGCGCCAGCAGTAGGAAAGGGACCAACGGGGATGGTGAAAAACTGTTTTTT	CASSRKGTNGDGEKLFF
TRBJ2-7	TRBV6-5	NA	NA	TGTGCCAGCAGTTACAGGGTAGCCTACGAGCAGTACTTC	CASSYRVAYEQYF
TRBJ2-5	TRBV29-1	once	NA	TGCAGCGCCGAGGGGGGAGCGGGGACCCAGTACTTC	CSAEGGAGTQYF
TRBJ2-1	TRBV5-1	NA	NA	TGCGCCAGCAGCTACTCCTCGGACAGTTCCTACAATGAGCAGTTCTTC	CASSYSSDSSYNEQFF
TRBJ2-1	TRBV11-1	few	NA	TGTGCCAGCAGCTCCTACCAGGTATCGTACAATGAGCAGTTCTTC	CASSSYQVSYNEQFF
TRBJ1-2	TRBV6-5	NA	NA	TGTGCCAGCAGTTCCCGGTGGGGCTACACCTTC	CASSSRWGYTF
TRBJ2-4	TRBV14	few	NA	TGTGCCAGCAGCCAAGGAGTGGGGGGAGCCAAAAACATTCAGTACTTC	CASSQGVGGAKNIQYF
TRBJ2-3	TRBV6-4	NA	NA	TGTGCCAGCAGCTCAGACCAGGACCGAGATACGCAGTATTTT	CASSSDQDRDTQYF
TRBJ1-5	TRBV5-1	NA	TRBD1	TGCGCCAGCAGCTATGGGACAGGGCAGGCGCCCCAGCATTTT	CASSYGTGQAPQHF
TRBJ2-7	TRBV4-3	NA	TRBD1	TGCGCCAGCAGCCAAGTGGGACAGGGGTCCTACGAGCAGTACTTC	CASSQVGQGSYEQYF
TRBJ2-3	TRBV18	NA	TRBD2	TGTGCCAGCTCACTCGGACTAGCGAGAAACACAGATACGCAGTATTTT	CASSLGLARNTDTQYF
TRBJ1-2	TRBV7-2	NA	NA	TGTGCCAGCAGCTTTCGTAAGGGAGTTGACGGCTACACCTTC	CASSFRKGVDGYTF
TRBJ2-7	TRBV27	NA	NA	TGTGCCAGCAGTCCCACGGGTCACGAGCAGTACTTC	CASSPTGHEQYF
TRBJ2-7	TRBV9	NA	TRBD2	TGTGCCAGCAGCGCGGGGACTAGCGGAGCCTACGAGCAGTACTTC	CASSAGTSGAYEQYF
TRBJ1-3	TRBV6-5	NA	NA	TGTGCCAGCAGCTCCGGGACACACTCTGGAAACACCATATATTTT	CASSSGTHSGNTIYF
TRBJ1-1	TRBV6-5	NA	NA	TGTGCCAGCAGCTACTCGGATCCGAACACTGAAGCTTTCTTT	CASSYSDPNTEAFF
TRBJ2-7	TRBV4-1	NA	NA	TGCGCCAGCAGCCAAGGGGCGACCTACGAGCAGTACTTC	CASSQGATYEQYF
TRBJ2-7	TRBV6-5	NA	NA	TGTGCCAGCAGTTACTCTCACGAGCAGTACTTC	CASSYSHEQYF
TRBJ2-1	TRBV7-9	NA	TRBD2	TGTGCCAGCAGCCCTAGCGGGTCCTCCGACAATGAGCAGTTCTTC	CASSPSGSSDNEQFF
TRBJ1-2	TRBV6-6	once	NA	TGTGCCAGCAGTTACCGGGTCCCTTTGAGCGGCTACACCTTC	CASSYRVPLSGYTF
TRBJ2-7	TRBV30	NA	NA	TGTGCCTGGAGTGTACTGGGGGTCCCACCCTACGAGCAGTACTTC	CAWSVLGVPPYEQYF
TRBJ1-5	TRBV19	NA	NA	TGTGCCAGTAGTATAGACGGATATAGCAATCAGCCCCAGCATTTT	CASSIDGYSNQPQHF
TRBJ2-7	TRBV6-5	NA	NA	TGTGCCAGCAGTCGGACGGACTCCTACGAGCAGTACTTC	CASSRTDSYEQYF
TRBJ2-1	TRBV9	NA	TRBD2	TGTGCCAGCAGCGTAGCGAGCGGGGGGGCCAGCAATGAGCAGTTCTTC	CASSVASGGASNEQFF
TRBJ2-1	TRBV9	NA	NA	TGTGCCAGCAGCGCGGCAGAAGCCTACAATGAGCAGTTCTTC	CASSAAEAYNEQFF
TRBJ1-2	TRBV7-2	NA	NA	TGTGCCAGCAGCTTAGAGTACGGGGGCGGCTATGGCTACACCTTC	CASSLEYGGGYGYTF
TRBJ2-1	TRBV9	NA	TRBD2	TGTGCCAGCAGCGTAGGGCGGGGGGGCAAAGATGAGCAGTTCTTC	CASSVGRGGKDEQFF